This T cell receptor beta chain was sequenced during a study of blood T cells in healthy people across ages. General study points: Among long-lived donors, naive CD4+ cells were more numerous and diversity higher than in aged donors. The study lacked donor CMV status, which possibly confounded expanded clonotype changes.

For the second PCR, which ran for about 7 to 11 cycles, a sample-barcoded 5' primer and a J-beta primer mix were used. One entry per CDR3 protein, called by TCRdb with MiXCR from the 5' RACE reads. The table has 1.5 million to 2 million distinct CDR3 sequences, under 30% seen once; the top ten hold roughly 8%. This CDR3 comprises 15 residues. Looked up from germline, CDR1 is SGHTA and CDR2 is FQGTGA. The V end lost 6 bases, the J end lost 0 bases, and 13 bases lay between the germline ends. This clonotype was observed many times. Antigen: not known. Researchers isolated at least 6.5 million PBMCs per sample. Extracted total RNA amounted to at least 5.5 micrograms for each sample.

The sequence derives from a woman aged 30 to 39 in good health. The rearrangement joins TRBV7-3 to TRBJ2-3, with D tentatively TRBD2 (5 bases). The sample comprised blood. The chain's CDR3 is CASSPGLTSTDTQYF. The CDR3 DNA reads TGTGCCAGCAGTCCCGGACTGACGAGCACAGATACGCAGTATTTT. Full variable domain (missing parts from reference TRBV7-3 and TRBJ2-3): GAGVSQTPSNKVTEKGKYVELRCDPISGHTALYWYRQSLGQGPEFLIYFQGTGAADDSGLPNDRFFAVRPEGSVSTLKIQRTERGDSAVYLCASSPGLTSTDTQYFGPGTRLTVL.